The 17 T cell receptor beta chains given below trace back to one sample, sequenced in a study of T-cell memory formation after mild COVID-19. TCRdb redid the calling of the 5' RACE reads with MiXCR, one entry per CDR3 protein. The sample lists about 420,000 distinct CDR3 sequences, 23% seen once, with under 15% in the top ten. The sequencing sample was made of PBMCs or a T cell subset sorted from them (not recorded which). The receptors shown here come from an adult woman who had mild COVID-19 (a few samples of this study predate the infection). Cell type and time point are not known.

The chain couples TRBV25-1 to TRBJ2-1; TRBD2 agrees at 9 bases. Germline V gene sequence: CDR1 MGHDK, CDR2 SYGVNS. J was trimmed by 0 bases and V by 4 bases; bases with no gene match: 7. The CDR3 has 17 residues. The CDR3: CASSVTSGKSSYNEQFF. DNA for the CDR3: TGTGCCAGCAGTGTGACTAGCGGCAAGAGCTCCTACAATGAGCAGTTCTTC.

This clonotype was seen a handful of times. The chain uses TRBV29-1 and TRBJ2-3; 9 nucleotides match TRBD2. CDR1 and CDR2 from the germline V gene are SQVTM and ANQGSEA. This CDR3 is 16 amino acids long. V shed 6 bases and J 0 bases; nucleotides not matched to a gene: 10. The CDR3 bases are TGCAGCGTCCGAGGGCTCACTAGCGGGAGCACAGATACGCAGTATTTT. Protein sequence: CSVRGLTSGSTDTQYF.

This clonotype was seen a few times. The chain links TRBV12-3 or TRBV12-4 to TRBJ2-2, with D possibly being TRBD2 (5 bases). This CDR3 spans 15 amino acids. V lost 6 bases and J 4 bases, leaving 15 bases between the germline ends. The CDR3 coding sequence is TGTGCCAGCAGGCGCGGTACGGGGTCCACCGGGGAGCTGTTTTTT. Its translation: CASRRGTGSTGELFF.

The rearrangement links TRBV7-9 to TRBJ1-2; 7 positions match TRBD1. V dropped 8 bases and J dropped 5; count of bases not matched to a gene: 8. The CDR3 loop spans 13 amino acids. The germline V gene has CDR1 SEHNR and CDR2 FQNEAQ (reference sequence). CDR3: CASSVGQRYGYTF. The CDR3 nucleotides are TGTGCCAGCTCGGTGGGACAGCGATATGGCTACACCTTC.

This clonotype occurred a few times. This chain joins TRBV12-3 or TRBV12-4 and TRBJ2-7; 7 bases are shared with TRBD1. The CDR3 length is 14 residues. Unmatched junction bases numbered 7, after V lost 6 bases and J lost 2 bases. CDR3 DNA: TGTGCCAGCAGCCCCGGGACAGTCCCCTACGAGCAGTACTTC. It codes for CASSPGTVPYEQYF.

This clonotype came up once. CDR3 sequence reads: CASSSPGWADTQYF. The CDR3 DNA reads as TGTGCCAGCAGCAGTCCGGGTTGGGCAGATACGCAGTATTTT. V usage is TRBV7-9 and J usage is TRBJ2-3; D unclear. Germline V CDR1 and CDR2: SEHNR, FQNEAQ (reference sequence). The CDR3 spans 14 residues. V was clipped by 5 bases and J by 4 bases, with 13 bases between them.

The rearrangement joins TRBV3-1 to TRBJ2-1; TRBD2 is a possible D gene (5 bases). Germline values: CDR1 LGHDT, CDR2 YNNKEL (reference sequence). This CDR3 has 15 amino acids. The V end lost 4 bases, the J end lost 8 bases, and 18 bases lay between the germline ends. The CDR3 sequence: CASSRRLPVPHEQFF. The CDR3 bases are TGTGCCAGCAGCCGGAGGCTCCCTGTCCCCCATGAGCAGTTCTTC.

This clonotype was recorded once. This chain joins TRBV29-1 and TRBJ1-6; no definite D call. The germline V and J ends were trimmed by 4 bases and 6 bases, with 10 bases remaining between them. The CDR3 runs 13 residues. The germline CDR1 and CDR2 sequences are SQVTM and ANQGSEA. The CDR3 region is CSVAVGSNSPLHF. CDR3 coding DNA: TGCAGCGTTGCGGTGGGTAGTAATTCACCCCTCCACTTT.

This clonotype appeared a few times. The chain uses TRBV7-6 and TRBJ2-1, with 10 bases aligning to TRBD2. Trimming removed 4 bases from V and 0 bases from J; junction bases left unmatched: 3. The germline V gene encodes CDR1 SGHVS and CDR2 FNYEAQ. CDR3 length: 16 residues. The CDR3 bases are TGTGCCAGCAGCTCTGTAGCGGGGGGCTCCTACAATGAGCAGTTCTTC. Protein product: CASSSVAGGSYNEQFF.

The J gene is TRBJ2-7, the V gene TRBV2; D may be TRBD1 or TRBD2 (6 bases each). Germline loops: CDR1 SNHLY, CDR2 FYNNEI. The V and J ends lost 6 bases and 8 bases respectively, with 26 bases between them. This CDR3 has 16 amino acids. CDR3 bases: TGTGCCAGCAGAGACACCAACAGGGTTAATGGGGGGCAGCAGTACTTC. This gives the protein CASRDTNRVNGGQQYF.

The rearrangement links TRBV7-7 to TRBJ2-2, with 7 bases that match TRBD2. Unmatched junction bases numbered 4, after V lost 5 bases and J lost 7 bases. The germline V gene has CDR1 SSHAT and CDR2 FNYEAQ (reference sequence). The CDR3 spans 13 residues. CDR3 DNA: TGTGCCAGCAGCCCCTGGGGGGGCGGGGAGCTGTTTTTT. Its translation is CASSPWGGGELFF.

This clonotype came up a few times. The genes are TRBV29-1 and TRBJ2-3; no clear D gene. V gave up 8 bases and J gave up 3 bases, with 9 bases separating them. CDR3 length equals 11 residues. In germline, CDR1 is SQVTM, CDR2 ANQGSEA. The CDR3 bases are TGCAGCATCCCGGTAACAGATACGCAGTATTTT. This gives the protein CSIPVTDTQYF.

The chain joins TRBV7-8 to TRBJ2-1, with D possibly TRBD1 on 5 matching bases. From germline, CDR1 is SGHVS and CDR2 FQNEAQ. V lost 1 base and J 9 bases, leaving 13 bases between the germline ends. This CDR3 is 14 amino acids long. The DNA for the CDR3 is TGTGCCAGCAGCTTAGTAAGGGGCCCAGGTGAGCAGTTCTTC. Translation: CASSLVRGPGEQFF.

This clonotype has a handful of counts. V and J are TRBV4-3 and TRBJ2-2; 7 positions match TRBD1. V was pared by 2 bases and J by 0 bases, with 9 bases of the junction left unmatched. Germline V gene sequence: CDR1 LGHNA, CDR2 YSLEER. The CDR3 is made up of 18 amino acids. In DNA form, the CDR3 reads TGCGCCAGCAGCCAAACACACAGGGGCTCGACGAACACCGGGGAGCTGTTTTTT. Protein: CASSQTHRGSTNTGELFF.

This clonotype was recorded at least ten times. This chain connects TRBV24-1 to TRBJ2-2; no clear D. Trimming removed 3 bases at V and 2 bases at J, with 6 bases between. The CDR3 is 14 amino acids. Germline CDR1 KGHDR, CDR2 SFDVKD. The CDR3 DNA sequence: TGTGCCACCAGTGATCCACACAACACCGGGGAGCTGTTTTTT. It is translated as CATSDPHNTGELFF.

The J gene is TRBJ2-1, the V gene TRBV9; 10 positions match TRBD2. The germline CDR1 and CDR2 sequences are SGDLS and YYNGEE. J gave up 9 bases and V 1 base, and 4 bases lay outside the gene matches. The length of the CDR3 is 14 residues. The CDR3 nucleotides are TGTGCCAGCAGCGTACTACTAGCGGGGAGTGAGCAGTTCTTC. It yields the protein CASSVLLAGSEQFF.

The chain has TRBV10-3 and TRBJ2-6; D not resolved. Deletions cut 5 bases from V and 3 bases from J, with 8 bases between. Germline V lookup: CDR1 ENHRY, CDR2 SYGVKD. This CDR3 contains 14 residues. CDR3 bases: TGTGCCATCAGTCCGGCAGGTGGGGCCAACGTCCTGACTTTC. Amino acid sequence: CAISPAGGANVLTF.